The rows below give T cell receptor beta chains drawn from one sample of a study of T cells in Graves' hyperthyroidism and ophthalmopathy. TCRdb fed the multiplex PCR reads into MiXCR, producing one record per CDR3 protein. The table has roughly 570,000 distinct CDR3 sequences, 15% to 18% seen once. The sample consisted of blood. These receptors all come from a woman younger than 45 with Graves' hyperthyroidism. CDR3s leave out the opening cysteine and the closing phenylalanine or tryptophan.

V gene,J gene,CDR3 protein
TRBV18,TRBJ2-3,ASSRIRPDTQY
TRBV10-3,TRBJ1-2,AISTPGFYGYT
TRBV6-1,TRBJ1-4,ASSEGRTETNEKLF
TRBV11-2,TRBJ2-3,ASSPRTGGTQTADTQY
TRBV29-1,TRBJ1-1,SVEAWTGLTEAF
TRBV6-9,TRBJ2-2,ASSSPTGFSGELF
TRBV18,TRBJ2-4,ASSPAARDIQY
TRBV28,TRBJ2-2,ASSLAVHGGELF
TRBV2,TRBJ1-4,ASSAGTGPEKLF
TRBV7-9,TRBJ1-1,ASTNPNTEAF
TRBV7-9,TRBJ2-7,ASSHGRTSYEQY
TRBV20-1,TRBJ2-2,SARGAGESAGELF
TRBV5-1,TRBJ1-2,ASSLVGQGVGYT
TRBV19,TRBJ1-6,ASTDRDGSPLH
TRBV7-2,TRBJ1-1,ASSSGTGMNTEAF
TRBV20-1,TRBJ2-5,SAAGTRFEETQY
TRBV5-1,TRBJ1-2,ASSITGVAYGYA
TRBV20-1,TRBJ2-1,SAPLAERSYNEQF
TRBV5-8,TRBJ2-3,ASSQTSGMSTDTQY
TRBV19,TRBJ2-2,ASSTHQGQSAGELF
TRBV12-3/TRBV12-4,TRBJ2-1,ASSPTRRSYNEQF
TRBV7-9,TRBJ1-5,ASSLGGPSNQPQH
TRBV6-1,TRBJ2-7,ASMTLSYEQY
TRBV20-1,TRBJ2-1,SARPDSNFNEQF
TRBV11-2,TRBJ2-1,ASRRTSGISYNEQF
TRBV7-2,TRBJ2-1,ASSSVVGGAVSYNEQF
TRBV3-1,TRBJ2-7,ASSQGGRGPQQY
TRBV25-1,TRBJ1-5,ASSEWVIGGREGQPQH